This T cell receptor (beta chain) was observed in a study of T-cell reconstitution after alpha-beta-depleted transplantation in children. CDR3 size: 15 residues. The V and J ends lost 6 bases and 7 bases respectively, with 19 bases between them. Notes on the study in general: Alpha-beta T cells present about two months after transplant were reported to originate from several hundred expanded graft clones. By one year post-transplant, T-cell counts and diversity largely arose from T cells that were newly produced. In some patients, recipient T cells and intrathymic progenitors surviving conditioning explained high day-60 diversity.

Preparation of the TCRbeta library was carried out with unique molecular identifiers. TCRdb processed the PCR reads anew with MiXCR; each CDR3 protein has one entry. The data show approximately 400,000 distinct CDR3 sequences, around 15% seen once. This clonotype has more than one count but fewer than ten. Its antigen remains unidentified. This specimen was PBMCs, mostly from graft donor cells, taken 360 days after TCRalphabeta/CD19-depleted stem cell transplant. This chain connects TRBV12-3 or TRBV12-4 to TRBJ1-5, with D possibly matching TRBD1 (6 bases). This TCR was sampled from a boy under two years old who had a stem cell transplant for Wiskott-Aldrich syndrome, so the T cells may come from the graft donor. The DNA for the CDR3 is TGTGCCAGCAGCCTAAGGGTCAGGGGTGGACAGCCCCAGCATTTT. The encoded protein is CASSLRVRGGQPQHF.